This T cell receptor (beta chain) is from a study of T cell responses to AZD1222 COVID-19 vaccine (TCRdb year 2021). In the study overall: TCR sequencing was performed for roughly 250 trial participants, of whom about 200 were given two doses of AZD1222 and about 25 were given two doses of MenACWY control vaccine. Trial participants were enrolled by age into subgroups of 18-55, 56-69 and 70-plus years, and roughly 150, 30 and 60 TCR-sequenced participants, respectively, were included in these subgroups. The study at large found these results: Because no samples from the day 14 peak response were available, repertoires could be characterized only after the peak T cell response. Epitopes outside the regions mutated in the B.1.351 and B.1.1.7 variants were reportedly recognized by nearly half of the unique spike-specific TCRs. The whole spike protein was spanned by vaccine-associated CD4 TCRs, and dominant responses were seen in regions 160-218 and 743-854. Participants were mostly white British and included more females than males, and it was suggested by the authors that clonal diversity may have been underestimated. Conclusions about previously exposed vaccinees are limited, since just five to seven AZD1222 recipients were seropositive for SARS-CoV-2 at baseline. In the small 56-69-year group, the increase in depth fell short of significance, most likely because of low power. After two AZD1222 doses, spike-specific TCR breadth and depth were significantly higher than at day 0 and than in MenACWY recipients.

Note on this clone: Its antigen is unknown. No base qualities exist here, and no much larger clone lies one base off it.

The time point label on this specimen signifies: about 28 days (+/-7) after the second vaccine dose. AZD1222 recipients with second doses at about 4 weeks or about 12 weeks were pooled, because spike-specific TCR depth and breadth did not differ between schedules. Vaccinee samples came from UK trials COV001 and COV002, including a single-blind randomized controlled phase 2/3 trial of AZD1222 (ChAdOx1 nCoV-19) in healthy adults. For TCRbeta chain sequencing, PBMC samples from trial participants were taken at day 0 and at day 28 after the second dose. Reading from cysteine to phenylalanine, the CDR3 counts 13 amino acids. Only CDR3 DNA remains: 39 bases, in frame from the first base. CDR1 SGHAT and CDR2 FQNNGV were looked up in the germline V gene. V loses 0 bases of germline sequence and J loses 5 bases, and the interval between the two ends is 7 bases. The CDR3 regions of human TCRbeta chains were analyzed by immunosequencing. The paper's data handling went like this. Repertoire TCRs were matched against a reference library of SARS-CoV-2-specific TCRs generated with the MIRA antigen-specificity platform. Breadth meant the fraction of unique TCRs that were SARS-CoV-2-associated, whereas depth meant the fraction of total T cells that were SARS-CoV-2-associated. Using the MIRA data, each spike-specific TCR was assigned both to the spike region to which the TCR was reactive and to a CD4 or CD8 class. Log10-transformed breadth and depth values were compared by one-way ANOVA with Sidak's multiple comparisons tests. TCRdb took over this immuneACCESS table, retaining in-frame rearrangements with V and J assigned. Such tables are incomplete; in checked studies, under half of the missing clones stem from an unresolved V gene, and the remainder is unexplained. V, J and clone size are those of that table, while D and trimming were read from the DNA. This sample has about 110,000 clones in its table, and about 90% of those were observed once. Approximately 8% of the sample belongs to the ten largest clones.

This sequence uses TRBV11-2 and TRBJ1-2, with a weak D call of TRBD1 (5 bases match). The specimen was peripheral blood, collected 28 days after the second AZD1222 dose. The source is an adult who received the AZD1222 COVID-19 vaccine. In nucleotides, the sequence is TGTGCCAGCAGCTTAGACAGGGAGTATGGCTACACCTTC. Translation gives CASSLDREYGYTF.